This T cell receptor (beta chain) emerged from a study of T cell responses to AZD1222 COVID-19 vaccine. V shed 3 bases and J 4 bases; nucleotides not matched to a gene: 8. CDR1 is MDHEN, CDR2 SYDVKM, per germline. This CDR3 has 15 residues. Details on this clone: What it recognizes is unknown.

The protocol was immunoSEQ multiplex PCR, while the TCRdb copy is restricted to in-frame clones and leaves out a portion. The repertoire holds 70,000 to 85,000 clones, with 86% as singletons. General study results and limits: Nearly half of spike-specific TCRs reportedly target unmutated variant regions. Donors were mostly white British, more females; clonal diversity possibly underestimated.

The V gene is TRBV28, the J gene TRBJ1-1, with 7 bases matching TRBD1. This sequence originates from an adult in good health. The starting material was peripheral blood, obtained on day 0 of AZD1222 vaccination. CDR3 nucleotide sequence: TGTGCCAGCAGTTTTCAGGACAGGCCGGGCACTGAAGCTTTCTTT. It yields the protein CASSFQDRPGTEAFF. Complete variable domain (other parts from reference TRBV28 and TRBJ1-1): DVKVTQSSRYLVKRTGEKVFLECVQDMDHENMFWYRQDPGLGLRLIYFSYDVKMKEKGDIPEGYSVSREKKERFSLILESASTNQTSMYLCASSFQDRPGTEAFFGQGTRLTVV.